This paragraph covers one T cell receptor beta chain sequence. Its antigen is as yet unknown. This entry comes from a study of T-cell memory formation after mild COVID-19. At the level of the study: TCR clusters showed largely donor specificity.

With constant-segment primers, 5'RACE yielded cDNA libraries of TCR alpha and TCR beta that carried sample barcodes and UMIs. A single record per CDR3 protein comes from TCRdb applying MiXCR to the 5' RACE reads. Of around 300,000 distinct CDR3 sequences in the sample, 15% to 20% were seen once. Findings and limits, study-wide: The study found contracting CD4+ clones mainly in CM and EM and contracting CD8+ clones in EMRA. While clones contracting from day 15 to 85 were balanced between CD4 and CD8, later expanders leaned CD4+.

Trimming left V 0 bases short and J 10 bases short, with 11 bases between. This CDR3 contains 13 residues. In germline, CDR1 is MGHRA, CDR2 YSYEKL. This chain uses TRBV4-1 with TRBJ2-3, with D perhaps TRBD2 (6 bases). The sequence derives from a man between 18 and 29 years old who had mild COVID-19 (a few samples of this study predate the infection). Cell type and time point are not known. Sequenced material: PBMCs or a T cell subset sorted from them (not recorded which). CDR3 sequence (DNA): TGCGCCAGCAGCCAAGATGATAGCGGTGCGCAGTATTTT. Translated: CASSQDDSGAQYF.